The 26 T cell receptor beta chains listed next were all sequenced from one sample in a study of T cell responses to AZD1222 COVID-19 vaccine. Clones were read by immunoSEQ multiplex PCR, and TCRdb kept only the in-frame ones, dropping some. This table has over 75,000 clones, roughly 90% appearing once. The starting material was peripheral blood, obtained on day 0 of AZD1222 vaccination. Receptor source: an adult in good health.

The chain combines TRBV5-1 with TRBJ1-4; D unclear. Trimming shortened V by 0 bases and J by 5 bases, and 8 bases separated the two germline ends. Germline V lookup: CDR1 SGHRS, CDR2 YFSETQ. The CDR3 covers 14 residues. CDR3: CASSLVGGNEKLFF. CDR3 DNA sequence: TGCGCCAGCAGCTTGGTAGGAGGCAATGAAAAACTGTTTTTT.

The CDR3 region is CASSDRGGGGYTF. The CDR3 DNA reads TGTGCCAGCAGCGACAGGGGGGGTGGTGGCTACACCTTC. V is TRBV7-2 and J is TRBJ1-2; 9 bases line up with TRBD1. The V gene end was trimmed by 5 bases and the J gene end by 7 bases; junction bases not matched to a gene: 5. Germline CDR1 reads SGHTA; CDR2 reads FQGNSA. The CDR3 runs to 13 residues.

V is TRBV25-1 and J is TRBJ2-7; D is unclear. The CDR3 is made up of 13 amino acids. The germline V and J ends were trimmed by 3 bases and 3 bases, with 9 bases remaining between them. CDR1 and CDR2 from the germline V gene are MGHDK and SYGVNS. CDR3 protein: CASSDMGRYEQYF. CDR3 nucleotide sequence: TGTGCCAGCAGTGATATGGGTCGCTACGAGCAGTACTTC.

Points on this clone: The sample contains more than one DNA sequence encoding this CDR3. The chain joins TRBV3-1 (or the pseudogene TRBV3-2) to TRBJ2-7, with a weak D call TRBD1 (6 bases). Trimming pared 0 bases from V and 7 bases from J, leaving 10 bases between. The germline V gene encodes CDR1 LGHDT and CDR2 YNNKEL (reference sequence). The CDR3 spans 13 residues. CDR3 sequence: CASSQDRRGEQYF. The CDR3 DNA is TGTGCCAGCAGCCAAGATCGTAGGGGGGAGCAGTACTTC.

J is TRBJ1-1 and V is TRBV6-2 or TRBV6-3, with 10 bases aligning to TRBD1. V shed 4 bases and J 0 bases; nucleotides not matched to a gene: 8. The V gene's germline CDR1 is MNHEY and CDR2 SVGEGT. The CDR3 covers 17 residues. CDR3 loop: CASSFARQGAMNTEAFF. In nucleotides, the CDR3 is TGTGCCAGCAGTTTCGCTCGACAGGGGGCCATGAACACTGAAGCTTTCTTT.

The genes are TRBV18 and TRBJ2-4; TRBD2 matches 14 bases. Germline trimming cut 2 bases from V and 8 bases from J; bases unmatched to any gene: 14. The germline CDR1 and CDR2 sequences are KGHSH and LQKENI. The CDR3 is 19 residues long. The CDR3 coding sequence is TGTGCCAGCTCACCAATTAGGGCGACTAGCGGGAGGGGTTCGGACATTCAGTACTTC. Protein: CASSPIRATSGRGSDIQYF.

V usage is TRBV7-6 and J usage is TRBJ2-7; the match to TRBD1 covers 7 bases. There are 16 residues in the CDR3. V lost 5 bases and J lost 2; bases outside the gene matches: 12. The germline gives CDR1 SGHVS, CDR2 FNYEAQ. The CDR3 bases are TGTGCCAGCAGCCCGGGCCGGGACAGACTAACCTACGAGCAGTACTTC. Amino acids: CASSPGRDRLTYEQYF.

This clone showed up just once. The rearrangement links TRBV7-2 to TRBJ1-6; D is unresolved. CDR1 and CDR2 from the germline V gene are SGHTA and FQGNSA. The V end was cut by 2 bases, the J end by 6 bases, with 17 bases between. This CDR3 comprises 17 residues. CDR3 DNA sequence: TGTGCCAGCAGCTTACAGGTGGCCGGGTTATTTAATTCACCCCTCCACTTT. It is translated as CASSLQVAGLFNSPLHF. The whole variable domain, filled in from reference TRBV7-2 and TRBJ1-6, reads GAGVSQSPSNKVTEKGKDVELRCDPISGHTALYWYRQSLGQGLEFLIYFQGNSAPDKSGLPSDRFSAERTGGSVSTLTIQRTQQEDSAVYLCASSLQVAGLFNSPLHFGNGTRLTVT.

The chain recombines TRBV7-2 with TRBJ2-1; D is undetermined. The CDR3 has 11 amino acids. CDR1 is SGHTA and CDR2 is FQGNSA in the germline V gene. V was trimmed by 4 bases and J by 7 bases, leaving 5 bases between them. The CDR3 region is CASSSLNEQFF. The CDR3 DNA follows: TGTGCCAGCAGCTCATTAAATGAGCAGTTCTTC.

This rearrangement joins TRBV11-2 to TRBJ2-1; D possibly corresponds to TRBD1 (5 bases). This CDR3 has 14 amino acids. V was trimmed by 0 bases and J by 2 bases, leaving 5 bases between them. Germline V gives CDR1 SGHAT, CDR2 FQNNGV. CDR3 in amino acids: CASSLDRAYNEQFF. The CDR3, as DNA: TGTGCCAGCAGCTTAGACAGGGCCTACAATGAGCAGTTCTTC. Filled out from reference TRBV11-2 and TRBJ2-1, the complete variable domain reads EAGVAQSPRYKIIEKRQSVAFWCNPISGHATLYWYQQILGQGPKLLIQFQNNGVVDDSQLPKDRFSAERLKGVDSTLKIQPAKLEDSAVYLCASSLDRAYNEQFFGPGTRLTVL.

This clone was counted once. The rearrangement links TRBV5-8 to TRBJ1-5; D uncertain. V was pared by 3 bases and J by 2 bases, with 15 bases between. Germline V lookup: CDR1 SGHTS, CDR2 YDEGEE. The CDR3 is 16 amino acids. The CDR3 sequence is CASSSGMVSGNQPQHF. CDR3 in DNA: TGTGCCAGCAGCTCTGGCATGGTGAGCGGCAATCAGCCCCAGCATTTT.

V gene TRBV6-2 or TRBV6-3 combines with J gene TRBJ1-1, with 9 bases lining up with TRBD1. Germline V CDR1 and CDR2: MNHEY, SVGEGT. The CDR3 consists of 16 residues. Losses at the gene ends were 4 bases for V and 2 bases for J; bases not matched to a gene: 8. The DNA of the CDR3 is TGTGCCAGCAGTTCCGGGACACAGGGGGCAAACACTGAAGCTTTCTTT. Its protein product is CASSSGTQGANTEAFF.

This chain connects TRBV2 to TRBJ2-7; 7 nucleotides match TRBD1. This CDR3 spans 15 amino acids. Germline assignment: CDR1 SNHLY and CDR2 FYNNEI. Germline trimming cut 7 bases from V and 1 base from J; bases unmatched to any gene: 10. The CDR3 loop is CASKVETGLSYEQYF. CDR3 DNA: TGTGCCAGCAAGGTTGAGACAGGGTTATCCTACGAGCAGTACTTC.

The chain is built from TRBV27 and TRBJ1-2; 8 positions agree with TRBD1. The CDR3 sequence is 13 residues long. J lost 3 bases, V lost 8 bases, and 5 bases had no gene match. Germline V lookup: CDR1 MNHEY, CDR2 SMNVEV (reference sequence). The CDR3 spells CASGRGPDYGYTF. CDR3 DNA sequence: TGTGCCAGCGGCAGGGGGCCTGACTATGGCTACACCTTC.

The chain employs TRBV11-2 and TRBJ1-2; D not certain. This CDR3 is 12 amino acids long. Germline assignment: CDR1 SGHAT and CDR2 FQNNGV. The V gene lost 0 bases and the J gene lost 8 bases, with 7 bases spanning the gap. The CDR3 is CASSLEGSGYTF. CDR3 sequence (DNA): TGTGCCAGCAGCTTAGAGGGAAGCGGCTACACCTTC.

V usage is TRBV6-6 and J usage is TRBJ2-1; the D is unclear. In germline, CDR1 is MNHNY, CDR2 SVGAGI (reference sequence). The V end lost 11 bases, the J end lost 5 bases, and 13 bases lay between the germline ends. This CDR3 comprises 12 residues. The CDR3 here is CAVGTLNNEQFF. The DNA of the CDR3 is TGTGCCGTTGGCACCCTAAACAATGAGCAGTTCTTC.

The genes are TRBV5-6 and TRBJ1-2, with D uncertain. Trimming took off 4 bases at V and 2 bases at J, with 15 bases between the two ends. The CDR3 is 15 amino acids. From germline, CDR1 is SGHDT and CDR2 YYEEEE. CDR3 residues: CASSPLEAENYGYTF. The DNA of the CDR3 is TGTGCCAGCAGCCCCCTGGAGGCAGAGAACTATGGCTACACCTTC.

The V gene is TRBV3-1 (or the pseudogene TRBV3-2), the J gene TRBJ2-7; 11 positions agree with TRBD1. The germline V gene encodes CDR1 LGHDT and CDR2 YNNKEL (reference sequence). With 1 base clipped from V and 2 bases from J, the junction kept 1 base outside the gene matches. This CDR3 is 15 amino acids long. This CDR3 is CASSQADRGPYEQYF. Here the CDR3 DNA reads TGTGCCAGCAGCCAAGCGGACAGGGGGCCCTACGAGCAGTACTTC.

This chain uses TRBV23-1 with TRBJ1-2; 8 bases map to TRBD1. TRBV23-1 is labeled an ORF, and its function is uncertain. The length of the CDR3 is 15 residues. J gave up 4 bases and V 2 bases, and 6 bases lay outside the gene matches. The CDR3 spells CASSQKNQGAYGYTF. The DNA of the CDR3 is TGCGCCAGCAGTCAAAAGAACCAGGGGGCCTATGGCTACACCTTC.

The chain combines TRBV7-9 with TRBJ1-1; tentatively, D is TRBD1 (5 bases). V lost 5 bases to trimming and J lost 1 base, with 23 bases between them. From germline, CDR1 is SEHNR and CDR2 FQNEAQ (reference sequence). The length of the CDR3 is 18 residues. The CDR3 spells CASSPLRGPSAKNTEAFF. DNA of the CDR3: TGTGCCAGCAGCCCGCTGAGGGGTCCCTCAGCGAAGAACACTGAAGCTTTCTTT. Using reference TRBV7-9 and TRBJ1-1 for the parts outside the CDR3, the full variable domain is DTGVSQNPRHKITKRGQNVTFRCDPISEHNRLYWYRQTLGQGPEFLTYFQNEAQLEKSRLLSDRFSAERPKGSFSTLEIQRTEQGDSAMYLCASSPLRGPSAKNTEAFFGQGTRLTVV.

A note on this clone: The identical CDR3 is also encoded by other nucleotide sequences in the sample. The chain uses TRBV2 and TRBJ1-2; TRBD1 aligns across 7 bases. The CDR3 covers 13 residues. V gave up 5 bases and J gave up 2 bases; unmatched junction bases: 2. Germline loops: CDR1 SNHLY, CDR2 FYNNEI. The CDR3 coding sequence is TGTGCCAGCAGTCCGGACAGGAACTATGGCTACACCTTC. This codes for CASSPDRNYGYTF. Full variable domain (outside the CDR3, taken from reference TRBV2 and TRBJ1-2): EPEVTQTPSHQVTQMGQEVILRCVPISNHLYFYWYRQILGQKVEFLVSFYNNEISEKSEIFDDQFSVERPDGSNFTLKIRSTKLEDSAMYFCASSPDRNYGYTFGSGTRLTVV.

V gene TRBV5-6 combines with J gene TRBJ2-3; D not resolved. The CDR3 runs to 13 residues. Trimming stripped 4 bases from V and 4 bases from J, with 10 bases between. Germline-derived CDR1 and CDR2 are SGHDT and YYEEEE. The CDR3 DNA reads TGTGCCAGCAGCAAACGGCAGGCAGATACGCAGTATTTT. Protein: CASSKRQADTQYF.

The genes are TRBV7-9 and TRBJ1-3; weak D call: TRBD1 (5 bases). The CDR3 consists of 18 residues. Germline CDR1 SEHNR, CDR2 FQNEAQ (reference sequence). V was clipped by 2 bases and J by 2 bases, with 19 bases between them. CDR3 residues: CASSLWVRVQGAGNTIYF. As DNA, the CDR3 is TGTGCCAGCAGCTTATGGGTTCGGGTGCAGGGAGCTGGAAACACCATATATTTT.

The chain carries TRBV9 and TRBJ2-5, with D possibly called TRBD1 or TRBD2 (6 bases each). The CDR3 covers 14 residues. V gave up 6 bases and J gave up 4 bases, with 16 bases separating them. Germline V gene data show CDR1 as SGDLS and CDR2 as YYNGEE. The CDR3 DNA reads as TGTGCCAGCAACCCCGGTGGAGGGGGAGAGACCCAGTACTTC. This sequence encodes CASNPGGGGETQYF.

The chain links TRBV5-1 to TRBJ1-3; possibly TRBD1 for D (6 bases). The CDR3 loop spans 16 amino acids. V was pared by 1 base and J by 0 bases, with 11 bases between. CDR1 is SGHRS and CDR2 is YFSETQ in the germline V gene. Here the CDR3 reads CASSLFWTDSGNTIYF. The DNA of the CDR3 is TGCGCCAGCAGCTTGTTTTGGACAGACTCTGGAAACACCATATATTTT.

The chain employs TRBV9 and TRBJ1-1; TRBD1 might be the D (5 bases). The V and J ends lost 0 bases and 3 bases respectively, with 12 bases between them. CDR3 length: 15 amino acids. Germline V gene lookup returns CDR1 SGDLS and CDR2 YYNGEE. CDR3 loop: CASSVATGRDTEAFF. The CDR3 nucleotides read TGTGCCAGCAGCGTAGCTACGGGCAGGGACACTGAAGCTTTCTTT.